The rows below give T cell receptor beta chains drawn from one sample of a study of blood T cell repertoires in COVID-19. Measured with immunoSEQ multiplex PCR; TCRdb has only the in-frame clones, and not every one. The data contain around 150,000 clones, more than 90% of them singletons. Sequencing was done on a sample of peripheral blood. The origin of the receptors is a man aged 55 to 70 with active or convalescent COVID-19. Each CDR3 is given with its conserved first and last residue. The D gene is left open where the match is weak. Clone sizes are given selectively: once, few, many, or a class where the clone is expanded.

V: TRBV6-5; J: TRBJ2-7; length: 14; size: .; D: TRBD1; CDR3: CASSPPGQTYEQYF; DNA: TGTGCCAGCAGTCCACCGGGACAGACCTACGAGCAGTACTTC
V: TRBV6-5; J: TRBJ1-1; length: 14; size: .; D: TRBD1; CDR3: CASIKDRGNTEAFF; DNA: TGTGCCAGCATTAAGGACAGGGGGAACACTGAAGCTTTCTTT
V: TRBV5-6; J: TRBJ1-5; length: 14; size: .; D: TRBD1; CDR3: CASSRDRAYQPQHF; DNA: TGTGCCAGCAGCCGCGACAGGGCGTATCAGCCCCAGCATTTT
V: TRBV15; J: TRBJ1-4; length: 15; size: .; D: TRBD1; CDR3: CATSRGQGPNEKLFF; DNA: TGTGCCACCAGCAGAGGACAGGGCCCTAATGAAAAACTGTTTTTT
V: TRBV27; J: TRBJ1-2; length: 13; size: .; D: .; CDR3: CASRDSSNYGYTF; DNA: TGTGCCAGCAGGGACAGCAGTAACTATGGCTACACCTTC
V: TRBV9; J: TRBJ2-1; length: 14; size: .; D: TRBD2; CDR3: CASTPRDYYNEQFF; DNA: TGTGCCAGCACCCCTCGGGACTACTACAATGAGCAGTTCTTC
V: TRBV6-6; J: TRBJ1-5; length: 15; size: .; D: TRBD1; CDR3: CASIGGQGINQPQHF; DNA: TGTGCCAGCATAGGGGGACAGGGGATCAATCAGCCCCAGCATTTT
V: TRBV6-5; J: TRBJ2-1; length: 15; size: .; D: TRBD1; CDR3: CASKFETGVYNEQFF; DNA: TGTGCCAGCAAATTCGAGACAGGGGTCTACAATGAGCAGTTCTTC
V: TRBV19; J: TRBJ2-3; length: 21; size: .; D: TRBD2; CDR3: CASSIPRETSGGRLGTDTQYF; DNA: TGTGCCAGTAGTATCCCCCGAGAAACTAGCGGGGGGCGCCTGGGGACAGATACGCAGTATTTT
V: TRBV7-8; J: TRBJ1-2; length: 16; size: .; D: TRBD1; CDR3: CASSSSSQGAIYRYTF; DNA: TGTGCCAGCAGCTCATCAAGTCAGGGGGCGATATATCGCTACACCTTC
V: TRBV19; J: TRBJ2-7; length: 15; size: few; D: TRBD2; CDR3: CASSITAGAAYEQYF; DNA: TGTGCCAGTAGTATTACGGCGGGAGCAGCCTACGAGCAGTACTTC
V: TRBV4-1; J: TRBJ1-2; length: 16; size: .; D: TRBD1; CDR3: CASSQGTGGFFYGYTF; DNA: TGCGCCAGCAGCCAAGGGACAGGGGGCTTCTTCTATGGCTACACCTTC
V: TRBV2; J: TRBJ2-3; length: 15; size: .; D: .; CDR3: CASSRTAYSTDTQYF; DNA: TGTGCCAGCAGTCGAACAGCCTACAGCACAGATACGCAGTATTTT
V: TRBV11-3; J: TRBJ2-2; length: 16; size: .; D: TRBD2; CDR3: CASSSERGGNTGELFF; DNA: TGTGCCAGCAGCTCAGAACGCGGGGGTAACACCGGGGAGCTGTTTTTT
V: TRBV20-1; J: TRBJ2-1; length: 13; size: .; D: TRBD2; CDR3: CSASSGGLDEQFF; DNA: TGCAGTGCTAGTAGCGGGGGGTTGGATGAGCAGTTCTTC
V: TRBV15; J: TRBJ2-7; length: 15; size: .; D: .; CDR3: CATSTPPGHSYEQYF; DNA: TGTGCCACCAGCACCCCTCCGGGACACAGCTACGAGCAGTACTTC
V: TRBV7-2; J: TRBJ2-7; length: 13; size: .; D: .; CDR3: CASSLAGGSEQYF; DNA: TGTGCCAGCAGCTTAGCGGGAGGCTCGGAGCAGTACTTC
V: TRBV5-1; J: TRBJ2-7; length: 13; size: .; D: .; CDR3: CASNTGSPYEQYF; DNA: TGCGCCAGCAATACAGGGAGCCCTTACGAGCAGTACTTC
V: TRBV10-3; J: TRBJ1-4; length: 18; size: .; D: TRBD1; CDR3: CAILDRGQGVLTNEKLFF; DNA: TGTGCCATCCTTGATAGGGGACAGGGGGTGTTAACTAATGAAAAACTGTTTTTT
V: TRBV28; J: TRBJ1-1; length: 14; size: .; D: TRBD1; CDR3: CASSRGQFVTEAFF; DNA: TGTGCCAGCAGCCGGGGACAGTTTGTTACTGAAGCTTTCTTT
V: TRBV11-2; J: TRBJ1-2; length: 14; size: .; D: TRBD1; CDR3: CASSPGTGGFSYTF; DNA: TGTGCCAGCAGCCCCGGGACAGGGGGCTTTAGCTACACCTTC
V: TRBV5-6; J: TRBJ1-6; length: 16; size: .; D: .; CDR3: CASSLDTAVGNSPLHF; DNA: TGTGCCAGCAGCTTGGACACCGCGGTTGGGAATTCACCCCTCCACTTT
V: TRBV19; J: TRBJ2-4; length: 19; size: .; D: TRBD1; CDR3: CASSTLIHRGATAKNIQYF; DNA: TGTGCCAGTAGTACCCTCATTCACAGGGGTGCTACAGCCAAAAACATTCAGTACTTC
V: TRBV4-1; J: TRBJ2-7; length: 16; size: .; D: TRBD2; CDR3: CASSPAGILAGHEQYF; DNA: TGCGCCAGCAGCCCAGCTGGGATTCTAGCGGGCCACGAGCAGTACTTC
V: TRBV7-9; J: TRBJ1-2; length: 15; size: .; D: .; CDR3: CASSLDPHREYGYTF; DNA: TGTGCCAGCAGTCTAGACCCCCACAGGGAATATGGCTACACCTTC
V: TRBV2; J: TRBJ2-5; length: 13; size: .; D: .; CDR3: CASSGPEGETQYF; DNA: TGTGCCAGCAGTGGGCCGGAGGGAGAGACCCAGTACTTC
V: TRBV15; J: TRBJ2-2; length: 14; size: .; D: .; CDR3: CATRWGPNTGELFF; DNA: TGTGCCACCAGATGGGGCCCGAACACCGGGGAGCTGTTTTTT
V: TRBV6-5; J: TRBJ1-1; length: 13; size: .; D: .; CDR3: CASLQEGTYEAFF; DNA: TGTGCCAGCCTACAGGAGGGAACCTACGAAGCTTTCTTT
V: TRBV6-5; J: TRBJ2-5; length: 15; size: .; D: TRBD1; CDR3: CASSKPGQVRETQYF; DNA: TGTGCCAGCAGTAAACCCGGACAGGTCCGGGAGACCCAGTACTTC
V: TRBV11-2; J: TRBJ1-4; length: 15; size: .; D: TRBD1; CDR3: CASSTWDRGDEKLFF; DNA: TGTGCCAGCAGCACGTGGGACAGGGGGGACGAAAAACTGTTTTTT
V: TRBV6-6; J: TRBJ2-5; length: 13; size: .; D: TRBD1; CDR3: CASSRDSQETQYF; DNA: TGTGCCAGCAGCCGGGACAGCCAAGAGACCCAGTACTTC
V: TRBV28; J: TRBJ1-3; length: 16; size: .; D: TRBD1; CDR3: CASTKRQGRGLNTIYF; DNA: TGTGCCAGCACCAAAAGACAGGGGCGGGGTTTGAACACCATATATTTT
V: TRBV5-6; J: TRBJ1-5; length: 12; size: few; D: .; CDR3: CASSSQNQPQHF; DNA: TGTGCCAGCAGCTCCCAAAATCAGCCCCAGCATTTT
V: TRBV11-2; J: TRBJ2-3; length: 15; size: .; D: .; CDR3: CASSLRGARADTQYF; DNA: TGTGCCAGCAGCTTACGGGGGGCTAGGGCAGATACGCAGTATTTT
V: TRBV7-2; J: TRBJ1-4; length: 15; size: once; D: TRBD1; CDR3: CASSLEGTGNEKLFF; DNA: TGTGCCAGCAGCTTAGAGGGGACAGGCAATGAAAAACTGTTTTTT
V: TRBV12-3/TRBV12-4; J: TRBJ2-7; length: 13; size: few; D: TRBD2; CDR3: CASSPGEGYEQYF; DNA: TGTGCCAGCAGTCCCGGGGAGGGGTACGAGCAGTACTTC
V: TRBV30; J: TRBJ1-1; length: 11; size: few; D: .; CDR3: CAWSDGTEAFF; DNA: TGTGCCTGGAGTGACGGCACTGAAGCTTTCTTT
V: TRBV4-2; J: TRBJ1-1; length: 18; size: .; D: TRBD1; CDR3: CASSQDRGTGELHTEAFF; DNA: TGTGCCAGCAGCCAAGATAGGGGGACAGGCGAACTACACACTGAAGCTTTCTTT
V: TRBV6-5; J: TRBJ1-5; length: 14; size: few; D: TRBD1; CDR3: CASRTTGGGQPQHF; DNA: TGTGCCAGCAGAACCACAGGGGGCGGCCAGCCCCAGCATTTT
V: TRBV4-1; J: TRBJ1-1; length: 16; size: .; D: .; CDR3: CASSRLTGRMNTEAFF; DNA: TGCGCCAGCAGCCGACTTACTGGGAGAATGAACACTGAAGCTTTCTTT
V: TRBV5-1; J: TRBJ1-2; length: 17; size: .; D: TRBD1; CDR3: CASGLGGTGDSFYGYTF; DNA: TGCGCCAGCGGCCTGGGAGGGACAGGGGACAGTTTCTATGGCTACACCTTC
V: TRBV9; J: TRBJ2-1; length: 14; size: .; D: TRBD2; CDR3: CASGRLAGGGEQFF; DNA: TGTGCCAGCGGTCGACTAGCGGGAGGCGGTGAGCAGTTCTTC
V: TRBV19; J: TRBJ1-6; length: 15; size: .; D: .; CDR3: CASSTLEGYNSPLHF; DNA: TGTGCCAGTAGTACCCTAGAGGGCTATAATTCACCCCTCCACTTT
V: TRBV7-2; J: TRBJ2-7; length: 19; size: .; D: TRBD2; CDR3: CASSLAASSGRVSSYEQYF; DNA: TGTGCCAGCAGCTTAGCGGCATCAAGCGGGAGGGTTAGCTCCTACGAGCAGTACTTC
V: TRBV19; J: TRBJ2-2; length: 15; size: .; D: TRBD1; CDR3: CASRPGTGSTGELFF; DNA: TGTGCCAGTAGACCCGGGACAGGGAGCACCGGGGAGCTGTTTTTT
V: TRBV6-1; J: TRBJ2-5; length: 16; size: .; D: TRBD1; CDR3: CASRELGQGGWETQYF; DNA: TGTGCCAGCAGGGAATTGGGACAGGGCGGATGGGAGACCCAGTACTTC
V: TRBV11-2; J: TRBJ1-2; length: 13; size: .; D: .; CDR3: CASSSMGGDGYTF; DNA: TGTGCCAGCAGCTCGATGGGGGGGGATGGCTACACCTTC
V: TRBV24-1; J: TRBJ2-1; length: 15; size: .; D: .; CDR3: CATSEPGLLGNEQFF; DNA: TGTGCCACCAGTGAGCCGGGACTCTTAGGCAATGAGCAGTTCTTC
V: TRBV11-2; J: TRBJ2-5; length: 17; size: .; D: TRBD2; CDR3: CASSLEGLAGGQGTQYF; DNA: TGTGCCAGCAGCTTAGAGGGGCTAGCGGGAGGGCAGGGGACCCAGTACTTC
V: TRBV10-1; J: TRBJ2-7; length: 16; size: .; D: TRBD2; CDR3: CASSDRRGLAAYEQYF; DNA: TGCGCCAGCAGCGACCGACGGGGACTAGCGGCCTACGAGCAGTACTTC
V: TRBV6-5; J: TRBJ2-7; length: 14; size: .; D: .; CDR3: CASSYSGDSWEQYF; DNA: TGTGCCAGCAGTTACTCGGGGGACTCGTGGGAGCAGTACTTC
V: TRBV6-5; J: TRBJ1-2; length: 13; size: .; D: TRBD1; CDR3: CAGSPTGAGGYTF; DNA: TGTGCCGGCAGCCCAACAGGGGCGGGTGGCTACACCTTC
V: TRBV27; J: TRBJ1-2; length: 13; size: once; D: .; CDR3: CASSLVRGYGYTF; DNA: TGTGCCAGCAGTTTAGTCAGGGGCTATGGCTACACCTTC
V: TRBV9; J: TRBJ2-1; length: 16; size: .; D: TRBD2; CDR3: CASSVSSGGAYNEQFF; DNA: TGTGCCAGCAGCGTTTCTAGCGGGGGGGCCTACAATGAGCAGTTCTTC
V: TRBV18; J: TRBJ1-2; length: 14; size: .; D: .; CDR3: CASSPVSPNGGYTF; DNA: TGTGCCAGCTCACCGGTAAGCCCTAACGGTGGCTACACCTTC